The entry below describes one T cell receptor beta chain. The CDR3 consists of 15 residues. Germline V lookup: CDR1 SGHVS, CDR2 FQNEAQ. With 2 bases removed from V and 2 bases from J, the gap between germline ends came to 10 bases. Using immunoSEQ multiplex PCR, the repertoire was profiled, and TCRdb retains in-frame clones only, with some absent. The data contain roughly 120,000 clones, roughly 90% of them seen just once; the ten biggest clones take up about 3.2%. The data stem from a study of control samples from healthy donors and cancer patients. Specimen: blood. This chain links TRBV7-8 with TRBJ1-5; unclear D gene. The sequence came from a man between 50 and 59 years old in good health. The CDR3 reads CASSLRRTGNQPQHF. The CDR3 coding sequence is TGTGCCAGCAGCTTACGACGTACCGGCAATCAGCCCCAGCATTTT.